Below, 27 T cell receptor beta chains from the same sample are listed, as sequenced in a study of T-cell reconstitution after alpha-beta-depleted transplantation in children (dated by TCRdb to the mid-2010s). The sample's treatment or condition, from its label and the paper: allogeneic hematopoietic cell transplantation with graft depleted of TCRalphabeta T cells and CD19 B cells. To prepare the library, PCR was applied. The sequencing machine was an Illumina HiSeq 2500. TCR libraries were prepared with molecular barcoding, using unique molecular identifiers to normalize TCRbeta repertoire quantification. TCRdb reran the public reads through fastp at Q25 and MiXCR, keeping productive beta chains. Rows with one shared CDR3 protein collapse into an entry with the most common genes and DNA. The table for this sample lists 98,000 or so distinct CDR3 sequences; more than 20% of them were counted only once. Together, the top ten hold over 20% of the sample.

Sequences were derived from PBMCs, sampled before TCRalphabeta/CD19-depleted stem cell transplant. The receptor set was obtained from a boy younger than 10 with acute lymphoblastic leukemia, due to receive a stem cell transplant.

In this sample, this clonotype turned up a few times. The chain links TRBV5-1 to TRBJ2-2; 13 nucleotides line up with TRBD2. Germline values: CDR1 SGHRS, CDR2 YFSETQ. The CDR3 sequence is 16 residues long. J lost 7 bases, V lost 6 bases, and 9 bases had no gene match. CDR3 DNA: TGCGCCAGCACCACTAGCGGGAGGGCCGAAAGCGGGGAGCTGTTTTTT. It yields the protein CASTTSGRAESGELFF.

The genes are TRBV5-1 and TRBJ2-1; no reliable D call. CDR1 is SGHRS and CDR2 is YFSETQ in the germline V gene. Trimming stripped 4 bases from V and 4 bases from J, with 9 bases between. CDR3 length equals 13 residues. This chain's CDR3 is CASSPYSYNEQFF. The DNA of the CDR3 is TGCGCCAGCAGCCCCTACTCTTACAATGAGCAGTTCTTC.

The rearrangement joins TRBV5-1 to TRBJ2-5; 10 bases map to TRBD2. CDR1 is SGHRS, CDR2 YFSETQ, per germline. V shed 4 bases and J 7 bases; nucleotides not matched to a gene: 4. The CDR3 contains 13 residues. CDR3 sequence reads: CASSGTSGMTQYF. As DNA, the CDR3 is TGCGCCAGCAGCGGTACTAGCGGGATGACCCAGTACTTC.

The CDR3 nucleotides are TGCAGTGCTAGAGATAACCGGGTCCTGAACACTGAAGCTTTCTTT. This gives the protein CSARDNRVLNTEAFF. The chain couples TRBV20-1 to TRBJ1-1; D is unresolved. The germline V and J ends were trimmed by 0 bases and 0 bases, with 11 bases remaining between them. Looked up from germline, CDR1 is DFQATT and CDR2 is SNEGSKA (reference sequence). The CDR3 length is 15 residues.

This clonotype has only a few counts. V gene TRBV6-5 combines with J gene TRBJ2-5; 10 bases agree with TRBD1. Germline V lookup: CDR1 MNHEY, CDR2 SVGAGI. V dropped 4 bases and J dropped 5; count of bases not matched to a gene: 7. The CDR3 runs to 15 residues. CDR3: CASSSGTGDMETQYF. CDR3 nucleotide sequence: TGTGCCAGCAGTTCCGGGACAGGGGATATGGAGACCCAGTACTTC.

This chain joins TRBV20-1 and TRBJ2-7; D could derive from TRBD1 or TRBD2 (7 bases each). Trimming took off 5 bases at V and 3 bases at J, with 14 bases between the two ends. This CDR3 has 13 amino acids. CDR1 and CDR2 from the germline V gene are DFQATT and SNEGSKA (reference sequence). The CDR3: CSAPRRGGYEQYF. The CDR3, as DNA: TGCAGTGCTCCCCGCAGGGGGGGCTACGAGCAGTACTTC.

In this sample, this clonotype turned up many times. The rearrangement uses TRBV3-1 and TRBJ2-1; 10 bases are a match to TRBD2. In germline, CDR1 is LGHDT, CDR2 YNNKEL (reference sequence). This CDR3 is built from 16 residues. The trim removed 2 bases at V and 7 bases at J, leaving 8 bases unmatched. The CDR3 DNA sequence: TGTGCCAGCAGCCAACGTCTAGCGGGAGAGGTTAATGAGCAGTTCTTC. As protein: CASSQRLAGEVNEQFF.

Many counts were recorded for this clonotype. This rearrangement joins TRBV4-2 to TRBJ2-1, with D unresolved. CDR3 size: 15 residues. The germline V gene encodes CDR1 LGHNA and CDR2 YNFKEQ. Between the trimmed V and J ends, which lost 0 bases and 4 bases, there was a span of 10 bases. CDR3 sequence: CASSQDRHGYNEQFF. CDR3 coding DNA: TGTGCCAGCAGCCAAGATCGGCACGGGTACAATGAGCAGTTCTTC.

This clonotype has just a few counts. The chain employs TRBV10-3 and TRBJ2-5; D might be TRBD1 or TRBD2, each matching 6 bases. The CDR3 runs 14 residues. With 0 bases removed from V and 3 bases from J, the gap between germline ends came to 8 bases. Germline V CDR1 and CDR2: ENHRY, SYGVKD. DNA for the CDR3: TGTGCCATCAGTGAGTCGGGGGGCAAAGAGACCCAGTACTTC. This gives the protein CAISESGGKETQYF.

This clonotype was detected only a few times. This chain links TRBV5-1 with TRBJ2-3, with D unclear. CDR3 size: 15 residues. From germline, CDR1 is SGHRS and CDR2 YFSETQ. Trimming took off 0 bases at V and 6 bases at J, with 14 bases between the two ends. The DNA for the CDR3 is TGCGCCAGCAGCTTGGAGCTCCAGGTTTCCGATACGCAGTATTTT. Encoded protein: CASSLELQVSDTQYF.

CDR3 in DNA: TGTGCCAGCAGCTTTCATGGCAGGGGGTCCTACGAGCAGTACTTC. As protein: CASSFHGRGSYEQYF. The genes are TRBV7-2 and TRBJ2-7; 7 nucleotides line up with TRBD1. This CDR3 contains 15 residues. Germline CDR1 SGHTA, CDR2 FQGNSA. Trimming cost V 3 bases and J 1 base; bases outside gene matches: 6.

This clonotype has ten or more counts. This chain joins TRBV5-1 and TRBJ2-7, with 7 bases aligning to TRBD1. This CDR3 has 14 amino acids. V trimming: 4 bases; J trimming: 2 bases; junction bases outside the gene matches: 6. The germline gives CDR1 SGHRS, CDR2 YFSETQ. CDR3 sequence: CASSQGTAPYEQYF. The CDR3 DNA is TGCGCCAGCAGCCAGGGGACAGCCCCCTACGAGCAGTACTTC.

There are a few counts of this clonotype. The V gene is TRBV7-7, the J gene TRBJ2-2; possibly TRBD1 for D (5 bases). Germline-derived CDR1 and CDR2 are SSHAT and FNYEAQ (reference sequence). The CDR3 sequence is 14 residues long. Trimming shortened V by 5 bases and J by 1 base, and 8 bases separated the two germline ends. In DNA, the CDR3 is TGTGCCAGCAGCACTACAGGGAACACCGGGGAGCTGTTTTTT. Encoded protein: CASSTTGNTGELFF. The entire variable domain, with the rest obtained from reference TRBV7-7 and TRBJ2-2, is as follows: GAGVSQSPRYKVTKRGQDVTLRCDPISSHATLYWYQQALGQGPEFLTYFNYEAQPDKSGLPSDRFSAERPEGSISTLTIQRTEQRDSAMYRCASSTTGNTGELFFGEGSRLTVL.

This clonotype was observed a few times. The CDR3 loop is CASSVAQYNEQFF. The CDR3 DNA is TGTGCCAGCAGCGTAGCTCAGTACAATGAGCAGTTCTTC. This chain uses TRBV9 with TRBJ2-1; D not certain. V lost 0 bases, J lost 4 bases, and 5 bases lay in between. Germline V lookup: CDR1 SGDLS, CDR2 YYNGEE. The length of the CDR3 is 13 residues.

The rearrangement joins TRBV11-3 to TRBJ2-2; maybe TRBD2 (6 bases). CDR1 is SGHNT and CDR2 is YENEEA in the germline V gene. The CDR3 length is 15 residues. V lost 5 bases and J 6 bases, leaving 16 bases between the germline ends. In nucleotides, the CDR3 is TGTGCCAGCAGCGTTGGAATAGCGGATGCCGGGGAGCTGTTTTTT. As protein: CASSVGIADAGELFF.

The gene calls are TRBV5-1 and TRBJ1-1, with D maybe TRBD1 (6 bases). CDR1 SGHRS and CDR2 YFSETQ come from the germline V gene. The CDR3 has 16 amino acids. Deletions cut 0 bases from V and 0 bases from J, with 12 bases between. CDR3 amino acids: CASSLGAGVMNTEAFF. The CDR3 DNA follows: TGCGCCAGCAGCTTGGGGGCAGGGGTAATGAACACTGAAGCTTTCTTT.

The J gene is TRBJ2-7, the V gene TRBV27; TRBD1 agrees at 8 bases. This CDR3 spans 14 amino acids. Germline assignment: CDR1 MNHEY and CDR2 SMNVEV (reference sequence). V lost 5 bases to trimming and J lost 4 bases; unmatched junction nucleotides: 7. CDR3 bases: TGTGCCAGCAGTCTAGGACAGGGAGGTTACGAGCAGTACTTC. Residues: CASSLGQGGYEQYF.

The chain recombines TRBV3-1 with TRBJ2-1; a weak D match, TRBD2 (6 bases). Germline CDR1 is LGHDT and CDR2 is YNNKEL (reference sequence). V lost 1 base and J lost 5, with 12 bases in between. The CDR3 has 15 amino acids. The DNA for the CDR3 is TGTGCCAGCAGCCAAGTACGCGGAGGGAACAATGAGCAGTTCTTC. Translated: CASSQVRGGNNEQFF.

The chain has TRBV11-2 and TRBJ2-1; 11 nucleotides line up with TRBD2. J was trimmed by 3 bases and V by 3 bases; bases with no gene match: 16. The CDR3 length is 20 residues. Germline V lookup: CDR1 SGHAT, CDR2 FQNNGV. In DNA form, the CDR3 reads TGTGCCAGCAGCTTCTCCGGGACTAGCGGAGTTATCTCCAGCTACAATGAGCAGTTCTTC. It encodes CASSFSGTSGVISSYNEQFF.

V usage is TRBV12-3 or TRBV12-4 and J usage is TRBJ1-2; TRBD1 matches 10 bases. Trimming at V came to 1 base and at J to 4 bases, leaving 3 bases not matched to a gene. The CDR3 is made up of 15 amino acids. Here the CDR3 reads CASSLEGQGGYGYTF. CDR3 in DNA: TGTGCCAGCAGTTTAGAAGGACAGGGGGGCTATGGCTACACCTTC.

This clonotype turned up a few times. V and J are TRBV11-2 and TRBJ2-5; no reliable D call. This CDR3 contains 14 residues. Germline CDR1 is SGHAT and CDR2 is FQNNGV. Trimming stripped 1 base from V and 0 bases from J, with 6 bases between. The CDR3 DNA reads as TGTGCCAGCAGCTTAGTCTCGTACCAAGAGACCCAGTACTTC. Translating it yields CASSLVSYQETQYF.

The V gene is TRBV28, the J gene TRBJ2-3; D remains ambiguous. There are 13 residues in the CDR3. Germline assignment: CDR1 MDHEN and CDR2 SYDVKM. V was cut by 5 bases and J by 7 bases, with 13 bases left in between. CDR3 residues: CASSRPQLNTQYF. The CDR3, as DNA: TGTGCCAGCAGTCGCCCACAGCTAAATACGCAGTATTTT.

This rearrangement joins TRBV30 to TRBJ1-2; TRBD1 matches at 7 bases. The CDR3 length is 13 residues. V gave up 4 bases and J gave up 8 bases; unmatched junction bases: 10. Germline V CDR1 and CDR2: GTSNPN, SVGIG (reference sequence). CDR3 protein: CAWTYRDSRGYTF. The CDR3 DNA reads as TGTGCCTGGACCTACCGGGACAGCAGAGGCTACACCTTC.

The chain couples TRBV5-1 to TRBJ2-3; TRBD1 or TRBD2 may be the D gene (5 bases each). This CDR3 has 14 residues. V lost 6 bases to trimming and J lost 3 bases, with 14 bases between them. The germline V gene encodes CDR1 SGHRS and CDR2 YFSETQ. For the CDR3, the DNA is TGCGCCAGCACGAGGGGAGTACAGACAGATACGCAGTATTTT. It translates to CASTRGVQTDTQYF.

This clonotype was counted a few times. The chain links TRBV7-7 to TRBJ2-1; tentative D call: TRBD2 (6 bases). CDR1 is SSHAT, CDR2 FNYEAQ, per germline (reference sequence). This CDR3 is 15 amino acids long. Trimming took 1 base from V and 6 from J, leaving 13 bases between them. The CDR3 nucleotides read TGTGCCAGCAGCTTAGGTAGCGGAGCCATCAATGAGCAGTTCTTC. Translation gives CASSLGSGAINEQFF.

At least ten counts were recorded for this clonotype. The gene calls are TRBV28 and TRBJ1-6, with D possibly being TRBD1 (5 bases). Looked up from germline, CDR1 is MDHEN and CDR2 is SYDVKM. This CDR3 has 15 residues. The V end was cut by 5 bases, the J end by 10 bases, with 18 bases between. CDR3 bases: TGTGCCAGCAGTAGGCCCGGGACTTGGGGATCACCCCTCCACTTT. Its protein product is CASSRPGTWGSPLHF.

This clonotype was seen only a few times. This rearrangement joins TRBV11-1 to TRBJ2-1; TRBD1 aligns across 7 bases. There are 12 residues in the CDR3. Trimming removed 4 bases from V and 15 bases from J; junction bases left unmatched: 9. Germline-derived CDR1 and CDR2 are SGHAT and FQDESV (reference sequence). The CDR3 coding sequence is TGTGCCAGCAGCTCACAGGGGTTGTCATGGTTCTTC. The encoded protein is CASSSQGLSWFF.